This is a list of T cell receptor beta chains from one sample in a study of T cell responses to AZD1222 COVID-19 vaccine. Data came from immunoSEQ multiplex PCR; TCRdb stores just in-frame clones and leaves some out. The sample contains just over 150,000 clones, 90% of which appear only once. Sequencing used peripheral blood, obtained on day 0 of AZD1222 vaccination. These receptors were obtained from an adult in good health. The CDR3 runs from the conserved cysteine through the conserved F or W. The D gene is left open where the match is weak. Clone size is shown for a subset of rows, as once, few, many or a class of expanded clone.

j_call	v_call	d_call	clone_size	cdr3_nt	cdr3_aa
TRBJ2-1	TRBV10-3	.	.	TGTGCCATCAGTGAGTCAGGCAATGAGCAGTTCTTC	CAISESGNEQFF
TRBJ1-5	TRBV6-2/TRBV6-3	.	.	TGTGCCAGCAGTTTTAGGAGGAGCAATCAGCCCCAGCATTTT	CASSFRRSNQPQHF
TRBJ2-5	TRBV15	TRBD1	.	TGTGCCACCAGCAGCCGGGACAGGGTGGGAGAGACCCAGTACTTC	CATSSRDRVGETQYF
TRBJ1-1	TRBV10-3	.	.	TGTGCCATCAGTGGAGCCCAGGGTGGGCCTTTCTTT	CAISGAQGGPFF
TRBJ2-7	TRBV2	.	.	TGTGCCAGCAGGGGGGGCGGCAGGGGGGGGGAGCAGTACTTC	CASRGGGRGGEQYF
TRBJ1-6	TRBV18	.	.	TGTGCCAGCTCACCTCGGGCGCGTTTTTCGGTATATAATTCACCCCTCCACTTT	CASSPRARFSVYNSPLHF
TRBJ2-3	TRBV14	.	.	TGTGCCAGCAGCCAAGATTTTACCACAGATACGCAGTATTTT	CASSQDFTTDTQYF
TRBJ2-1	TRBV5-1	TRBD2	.	TGCGCCAGCAGCTTAGGACGACTAGCGGGTGGACGAGATGAGCAGTTCTTC	CASSLGRLAGGRDEQFF
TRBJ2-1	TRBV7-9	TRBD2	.	TGTGCCAGCAGCTACGGACTAGCGGGAGCGGAGATGCAGTTCTTC	CASSYGLAGAEMQFF
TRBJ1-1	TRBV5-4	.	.	TGTGCCAGCAGCTCACCCAGGGAGGCCGCTTTCTTT	CASSSPREAAFF
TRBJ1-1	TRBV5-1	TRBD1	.	TGCGCCAGCACCCCGGGACAGGTGAACACTGAAGCTTTCTTT	CASTPGQVNTEAFF
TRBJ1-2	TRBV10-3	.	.	TGTGCCACCCGGCAGGGCGAGAGTTACGGCTACACCTTC	CATRQGESYGYTF
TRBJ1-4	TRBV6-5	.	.	TGTGCCAGCACGGCAGATAGACTTAATGAAAAACTGTTTTTT	CASTADRLNEKLFF
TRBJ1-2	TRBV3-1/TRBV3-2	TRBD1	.	TGTGCCAGCAGCCCGGACAGGATTGTCCTTTCCTATGGCTACACCTTC	CASSPDRIVLSYGYTF
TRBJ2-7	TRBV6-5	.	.	TGTGCCAGCCGCATCCGAATAAGAGACTACGAGCAGTACTTC	CASRIRIRDYEQYF
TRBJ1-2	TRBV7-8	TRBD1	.	TGTGCCAGCAGCGTCGATTCCGGGACAGGGATTACCTATGGCTACACCTTC	CASSVDSGTGITYGYTF
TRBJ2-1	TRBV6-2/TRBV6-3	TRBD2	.	TGTGCCAGCATCCCAGCGGGAGTCCACAATGAGCAGTTCTTC	CASIPAGVHNEQFF
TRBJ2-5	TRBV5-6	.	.	TGTGCCAGCAGCGAAGGACGTTACCAAGAGACCCAGTACTTC	CASSEGRYQETQYF
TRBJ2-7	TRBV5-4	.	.	TGTGCCAGCAGCTTTTTCGGGACAACCTCCTACGAGCAGTACTTC	CASSFFGTTSYEQYF
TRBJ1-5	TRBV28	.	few	TGTGCCAGCAGTCCCTCCGAGCAGGGCCTCTATCAGCCCCAGCATTTT	CASSPSEQGLYQPQHF
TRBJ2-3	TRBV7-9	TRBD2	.	TGTGCCAGCAGCAACATCCTCGGGGCGGGAGCAGTCACAGATACGCAGTATTTT	CASSNILGAGAVTDTQYF
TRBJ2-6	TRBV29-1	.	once	TGCAGCGTTGTTGGGAGCGCCTCTGGGGCCAACGTCCTGACTTTC	CSVVGSASGANVLTF
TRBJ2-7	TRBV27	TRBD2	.	TGTGCCAGCAGTTCCACTAGCGGGTCAACCTACGAGCAGTACTTC	CASSSTSGSTYEQYF
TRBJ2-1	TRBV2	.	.	TGTGCCAGAGGGAAGGGATATGAGCAGTTCTTC	CARGKGYEQFF
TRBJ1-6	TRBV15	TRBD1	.	TGTGCCACCAGCGGTGGGACAGGGAGCTCACCCCTCCACTTT	CATSGGTGSSPLHF
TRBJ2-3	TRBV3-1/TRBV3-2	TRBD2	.	TGTGCCAGCAGCCAAGGAACTAGCGGGTTTGGTACGCAGTATTTT	CASSQGTSGFGTQYF
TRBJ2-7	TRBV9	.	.	TGTGCCAGCAGCCGGCGGGCCGGAACCTACGAGCAGTACTTC	CASSRRAGTYEQYF
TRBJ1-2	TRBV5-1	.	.	TGCGCCAGCAGCTGGAACCGGGACACGGCGTACTATGGCTACACCTTC	CASSWNRDTAYYGYTF
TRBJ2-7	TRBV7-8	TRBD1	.	TGTGCCAGCAGTCCGAGCAGGGGGCAACCCTACGAGCAGTACTTC	CASSPSRGQPYEQYF
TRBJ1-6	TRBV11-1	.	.	TGTGCCAGCAGCTCCGGGAGCCTTACTCGATCGCCCCTCCACTTT	CASSSGSLTRSPLHF
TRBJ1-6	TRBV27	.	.	TGTGCCAGCAGGACGGACTATAATTCACCCCTCCACTTT	CASRTDYNSPLHF